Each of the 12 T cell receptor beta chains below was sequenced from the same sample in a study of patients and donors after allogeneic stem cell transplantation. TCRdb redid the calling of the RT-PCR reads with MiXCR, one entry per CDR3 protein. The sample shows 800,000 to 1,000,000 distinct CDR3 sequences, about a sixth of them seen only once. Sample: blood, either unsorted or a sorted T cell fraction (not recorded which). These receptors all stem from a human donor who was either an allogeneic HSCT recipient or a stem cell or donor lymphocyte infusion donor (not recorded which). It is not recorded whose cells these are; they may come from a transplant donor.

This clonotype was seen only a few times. DNA for the CDR3: TGTGCCAGCAGCGTAGGGGGACCCTGGCGGGTCTATGGCTACACCTTC. Its translation: CASSVGGPWRVYGYTF. This sequence joins TRBV9 and TRBJ1-2, with a tentative D call TRBD1 (5 bases). The CDR3 sequence is 16 residues long. V was trimmed by 0 bases and J by 4 bases, leaving 16 bases between them. Germline V lookup: CDR1 SGDLS, CDR2 YYNGEE.

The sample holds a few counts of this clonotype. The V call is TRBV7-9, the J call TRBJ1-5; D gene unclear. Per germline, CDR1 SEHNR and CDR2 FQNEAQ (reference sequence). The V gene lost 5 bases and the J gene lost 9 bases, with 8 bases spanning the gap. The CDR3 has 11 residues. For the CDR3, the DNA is TGTGCCAGCAGCGGTCCAGGGCCCCAGCATTTT. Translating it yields CASSGPGPQHF. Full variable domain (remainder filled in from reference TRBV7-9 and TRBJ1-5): DTGVSQNPRHKITKRGQNVTFRCDPISEHNRLYWYRQTLGQGPEFLTYFQNEAQLEKSRLLSDRFSAERPKGSFSTLEIQRTEQGDSAMYLCASSGPGPQHFGDGTRLSIL.

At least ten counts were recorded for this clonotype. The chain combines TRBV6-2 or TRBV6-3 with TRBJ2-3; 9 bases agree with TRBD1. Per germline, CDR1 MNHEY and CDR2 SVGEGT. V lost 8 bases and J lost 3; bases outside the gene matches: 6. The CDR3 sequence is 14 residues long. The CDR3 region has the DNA TGTGCCAGCCGCGGGACAGGGTGGACAGATACGCAGTATTTT. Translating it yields CASRGTGWTDTQYF.

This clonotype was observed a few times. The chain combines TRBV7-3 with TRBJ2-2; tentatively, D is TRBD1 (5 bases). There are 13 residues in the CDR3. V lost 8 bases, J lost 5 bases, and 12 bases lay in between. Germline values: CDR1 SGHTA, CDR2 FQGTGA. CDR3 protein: CASGDRSTGELFF. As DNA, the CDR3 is TGTGCCAGCGGTGACAGAAGTACCGGGGAGCTGTTTTTT.

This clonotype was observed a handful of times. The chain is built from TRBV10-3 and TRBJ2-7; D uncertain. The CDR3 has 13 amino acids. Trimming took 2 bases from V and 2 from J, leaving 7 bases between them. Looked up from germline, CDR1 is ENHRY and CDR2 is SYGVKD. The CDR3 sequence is CAISERAPYEQYF. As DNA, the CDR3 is TGTGCCATCAGTGAGCGGGCCCCCTACGAGCAGTACTTC.

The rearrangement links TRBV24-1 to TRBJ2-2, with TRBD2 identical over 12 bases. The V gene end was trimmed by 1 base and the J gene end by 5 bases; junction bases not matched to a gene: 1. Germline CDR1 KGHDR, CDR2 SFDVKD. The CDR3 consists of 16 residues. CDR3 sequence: CATSDLGLAGTGELFF. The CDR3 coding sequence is TGTGCCACCAGTGATTTAGGACTAGCGGGAACCGGGGAGCTGTTTTTT.

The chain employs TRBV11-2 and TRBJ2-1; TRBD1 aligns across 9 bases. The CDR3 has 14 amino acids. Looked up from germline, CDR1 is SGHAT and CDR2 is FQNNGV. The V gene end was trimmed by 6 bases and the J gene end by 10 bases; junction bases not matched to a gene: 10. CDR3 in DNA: TGTGCCAGCAGGCGGACAGGGGAATACCAGGAGCAGTTCTTC. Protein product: CASRRTGEYQEQFF.

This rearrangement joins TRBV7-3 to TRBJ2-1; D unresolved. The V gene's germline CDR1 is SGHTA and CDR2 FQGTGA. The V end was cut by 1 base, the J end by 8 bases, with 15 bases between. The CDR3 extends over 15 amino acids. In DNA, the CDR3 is TGTGCCAGCAGCTTAATTGGCTCCGATCGGTATGAGCAGTTCTTC. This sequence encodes CASSLIGSDRYEQFF.

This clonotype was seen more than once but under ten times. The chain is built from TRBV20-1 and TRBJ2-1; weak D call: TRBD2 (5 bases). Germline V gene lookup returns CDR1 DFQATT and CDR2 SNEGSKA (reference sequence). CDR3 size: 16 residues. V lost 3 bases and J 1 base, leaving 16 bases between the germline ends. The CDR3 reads CSASVGLSTSYNEQFF. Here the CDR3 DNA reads TGCAGTGCTAGTGTAGGACTCTCAACATCCTACAATGAGCAGTTCTTC.

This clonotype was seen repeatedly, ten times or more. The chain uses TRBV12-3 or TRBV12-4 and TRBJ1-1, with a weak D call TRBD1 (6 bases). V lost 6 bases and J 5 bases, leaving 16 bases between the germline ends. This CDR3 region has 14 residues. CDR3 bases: TGTGCCAGCAGCCCAGGGGCAGGGGATACTGAAGCTTTCTTT. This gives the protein CASSPGAGDTEAFF.

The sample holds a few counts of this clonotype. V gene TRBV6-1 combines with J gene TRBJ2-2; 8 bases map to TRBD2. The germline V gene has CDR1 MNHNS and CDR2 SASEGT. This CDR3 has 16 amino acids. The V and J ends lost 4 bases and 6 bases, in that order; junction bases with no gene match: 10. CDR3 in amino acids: CASSVGREEVPGELFF. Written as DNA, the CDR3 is TGTGCCAGCAGTGTGGGGCGGGAGGAGGTCCCCGGGGAGCTGTTTTTT.

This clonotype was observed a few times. For the CDR3, the DNA is TGTGCCAGCACGATGAGCAGCGGTGCCAACGTCCTGACTTTC. Protein: CASTMSSGANVLTF. The V call is TRBV2, the J call TRBJ2-6, with a tentative D call TRBD2 (5 bases). Trimming pared 7 bases from V and 7 bases from J, leaving 14 bases between. The CDR3 length is 14 residues. Germline-derived CDR1 and CDR2 are SNHLY and FYNNEI.